This TCR beta chain was profiled in a study of siplizumab effects on memory and regulatory T cells. The CDR3 is 16 amino acids. Trimming took off 3 bases at V and 1 base at J, with 15 bases between the two ends. From germline, CDR1 is MDHEN and CDR2 SYDVKM. This clone was detected only a few times. Its matching antigen is unknown. Sequencing of each sample assayed around 9.9 x 10^4 TCR templates. Libraries were prepared by immunoSEQ multiplex PCR; TCRdb keeps only in-frame clonotypes and omits some of them. The data contain 75,000 to 95,000 clones, 85% to 90% of them seen just once; the ten biggest clones take up 15%. Study conclusions and caveats: Proliferating siplizumab-cultured Tregs lacked confirmed suppressive function. Memory T cells appeared less diverse than naive cells, which seemed to contribute substantially to alloresponse. Tracing alloreactive clones into unstimulated subsets worked for only a minor fraction of them.

This chain joins TRBV28 and TRBJ1-2, with unresolved D. The sequence derives from a human donor in good health. The sample taken for sequencing was CD4+ T cells sorted from blood. The CDR3 sequence is CASSFLVSRLNYGYTF. The CDR3 nucleotides read TGTGCCAGCAGTTTCTTGGTGAGCAGACTTAACTATGGCTACACCTTC.